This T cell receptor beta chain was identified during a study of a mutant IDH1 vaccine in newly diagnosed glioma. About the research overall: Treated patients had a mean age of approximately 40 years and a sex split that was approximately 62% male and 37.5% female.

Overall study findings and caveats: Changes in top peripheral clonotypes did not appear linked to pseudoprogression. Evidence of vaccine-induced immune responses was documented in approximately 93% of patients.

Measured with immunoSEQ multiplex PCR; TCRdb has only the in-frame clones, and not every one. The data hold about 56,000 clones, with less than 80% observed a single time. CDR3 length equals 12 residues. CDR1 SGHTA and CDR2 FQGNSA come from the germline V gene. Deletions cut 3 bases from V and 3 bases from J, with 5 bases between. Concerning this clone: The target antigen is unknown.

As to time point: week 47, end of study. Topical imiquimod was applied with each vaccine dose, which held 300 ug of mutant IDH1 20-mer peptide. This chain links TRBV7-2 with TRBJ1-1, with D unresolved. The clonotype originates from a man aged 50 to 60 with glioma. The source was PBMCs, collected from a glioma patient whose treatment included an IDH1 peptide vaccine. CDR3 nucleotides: TGTGCCAGCAGCTTGACCTACACTGAAGCTTTCTTT. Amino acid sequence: CASSLTYTEAFF.